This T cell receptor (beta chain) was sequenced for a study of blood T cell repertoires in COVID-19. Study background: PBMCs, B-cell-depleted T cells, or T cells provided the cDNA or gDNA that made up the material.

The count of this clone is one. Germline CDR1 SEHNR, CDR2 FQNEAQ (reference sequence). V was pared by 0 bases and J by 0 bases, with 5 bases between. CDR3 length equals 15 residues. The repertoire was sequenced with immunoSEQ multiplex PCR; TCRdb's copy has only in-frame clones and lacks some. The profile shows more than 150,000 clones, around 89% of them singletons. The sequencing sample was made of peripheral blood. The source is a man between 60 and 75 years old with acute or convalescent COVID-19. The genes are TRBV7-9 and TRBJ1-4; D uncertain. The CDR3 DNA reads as TGTGCCAGCAGCTTAGCGGCAACAACTAATGAAAAACTGTTTTTT. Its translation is CASSLAATTNEKLFF.